Each of the 6 T cell receptor beta chains below was sequenced from the same sample in a study of early T cells in non-severe SARS-CoV-2 infection. TCRdb re-called the 5' RACE reads through MiXCR, storing one row per CDR3 protein. The table shows roughly 93,000 distinct CDR3 sequences, with about 15% occurring only once. The sample consisted of whole blood. The receptor set was obtained from an adult who was a healthcare worker with PCR-confirmed SARS-CoV-2 infection or an uninfected control (not recorded which).

This clonotype was picked up a small number of times. The rearrangement links TRBV4-2 to TRBJ2-5; D gene uncertain. V was pared by 0 bases and J by 4 bases, with 15 bases between. The CDR3 is made up of 16 amino acids. Germline-derived CDR1 and CDR2 are LGHNA and YNFKEQ. The CDR3 DNA reads as TGTGCCAGCAGCCAAGAGGGTCGGTGGTTTGGAGAGACCCAGTACTTC. The encoded protein is CASSQEGRWFGETQYF.

This clonotype was observed a handful of times. The V call is TRBV5-1, the J call TRBJ2-1; maybe TRBD2 (6 bases). There are 15 residues in the CDR3. CDR1 and CDR2 from the germline V gene are SGHRS and YFSETQ. Trimming took 3 bases from V and 0 from J, leaving 10 bases between them. CDR3 region: CASSYVGGSYNEQFF. Written as DNA, the CDR3 is TGCGCCAGCAGCTATGTGGGGGGCTCCTACAATGAGCAGTTCTTC.

This chain connects TRBV9 to TRBJ2-1; D not resolved. This CDR3 has 14 residues. V lost 0 bases, J lost 5 bases, and 9 bases lay in between. Germline CDR1 and CDR2: SGDLS and YYNGEE. CDR3 in amino acids: CASSVGPTDNEQFF. Written as DNA, the CDR3 is TGTGCCAGCAGCGTAGGGCCAACCGACAATGAGCAGTTCTTC. Drawing the rest from reference TRBV9 and TRBJ2-1, the complete variable domain is DSGVTQTPKHLITATGQRVTLRCSPRSGDLSVYWYQQSLDQGLQFLIQYYNGEERAKGNILERFSAQQFPDLHSELNLSSLELGDSALYFCASSVGPTDNEQFFGPGTRLTVL.

Only a few counts were recorded for this clonotype. CDR3 DNA sequence: TGCGCCAGCAGCTTCCGGGCTCTATCGGAGACCCAGTACTTC. Amino acids: CASSFRALSETQYF. The rearrangement joins TRBV5-1 to TRBJ2-5; D remains ambiguous. Trimming pared 2 bases from V and 5 bases from J, leaving 13 bases between. From germline, CDR1 is SGHRS and CDR2 YFSETQ. The CDR3 sequence is 14 residues long.

The gene calls are TRBV7-9 and TRBJ2-3; 7 bases fit TRBD2. Per the germline V gene, CDR1 is SEHNR and CDR2 is FQNEAQ (reference sequence). Losses at the gene ends were 8 bases for V and 2 bases for J; bases not matched to a gene: 7. The CDR3 is 14 residues long. CDR3 amino acids: CASDTGTNTDTQYF. CDR3 nucleotide sequence: TGTGCCAGCGATACCGGGACTAACACAGATACGCAGTATTTT.

This clonotype occurred a few times. The chain carries TRBV10-2 and TRBJ2-1; 14 bases fit TRBD2. Germline CDR1 is WSHSY and CDR2 is SAAADI. Losses at the gene ends were 4 bases for V and 2 bases for J; bases not matched to a gene: 7. The CDR3 length is 18 residues. This CDR3 is CASSAGRTSGGTYNEQFF. As DNA, the CDR3 is TGCGCCAGCAGTGCGGGGAGGACTAGCGGGGGGACCTACAATGAGCAGTTCTTC.